Listed here are 13 T cell receptor beta chains from one sample, sequenced in a study of cytomegalovirus exposure and HLA in healthy donors. The study ran its PCR with 60 Vbeta and 13 Jbeta primers. TCRdb's table, derived via immunoSEQ multiplex PCR, lists solely in-frame clones and lacks some. Its listing shows 96,000 or so clones. Sequencing input: PBMCs. The receptors were sampled from a girl between 10 and 17 years old in good health and CMV-seropositive.

V usage is TRBV28 and J usage is TRBJ2-7, with 8 bases that match TRBD2. This CDR3 is built from 15 residues. With V trimmed by 6 bases and J by 6 bases, 13 bases remained unmatched. Germline loops: CDR1 MDHEN, CDR2 SYDVKM. The CDR3 DNA reads TGTGCCAGCAGCCGAAGCGGGACTAGTCAAGGCGAGCAGTACGTC. Amino acids: CASSRSGTSQGEQYV.

V is TRBV9 and J is TRBJ1-2; D is unclear. Between the trimmed V and J ends, which lost 4 bases and 8 bases, there was a span of 21 bases. In germline, CDR1 is SGDLS, CDR2 YYNGEE. This CDR3 contains 15 residues. The CDR3 sequence: CASSSSGTSFGGYTF. As DNA, the CDR3 is TGTGCCAGCAGCTCCTCCGGAACGAGTTTCGGGGGCTACACCTTC.

This chain joins TRBV19 and TRBJ2-3; 13 nucleotides agree with TRBD2. The CDR3 consists of 20 residues. V shed 3 bases and J 3 bases; nucleotides not matched to a gene: 15. Germline V gene lookup returns CDR1 LNHDA and CDR2 SQIVND (reference sequence). CDR3 residues: CASSMGVGLAGETRTDTQYF. The CDR3 DNA reads as TGTGCCAGTAGTATGGGTGTCGGACTAGCGGGGGAGACGAGGACAGATACGCAGTATTTT.

This sequence joins TRBV7-6 and TRBJ2-1; perhaps TRBD1 as D (6 bases). Trimming left V 2 bases short and J 5 bases short, with 7 bases between. The CDR3 spans 13 residues. Germline-derived CDR1 and CDR2 are SGHVS and FNYEAQ. CDR3 in DNA: TGTGCCAGCAGCTTACGACAGGACAATGAGCAGTTCTTC. It is translated as CASSLRQDNEQFF.

The chain recombines TRBV7-8 with TRBJ2-7; 7 bases fit TRBD2. This CDR3 contains 13 residues. V was pared by 1 base and J by 7 bases, with 4 bases of the junction left unmatched. The germline V gene has CDR1 SGHVS and CDR2 FQNEAQ. CDR3 sequence reads: CASSLVQGGEQYV. DNA for the CDR3: TGTGCCAGCAGCTTAGTTCAGGGAGGGGAGCAGTACGTC.

The chain links TRBV4-1 to TRBJ2-1, with D possibly TRBD1 on 6 matching bases. CDR3 length: 14 residues. Germline V gene data show CDR1 as MGHRA and CDR2 as YSYEKL. Trimming shortened V by 2 bases and J by 4 bases, and 9 bases separated the two germline ends. As DNA, the CDR3 is TGCGCCAGCAGCCAACAGGACAGTTACAATGAGCAGTTCTTC. Translation gives CASSQQDSYNEQFF.

A note on this clone: Other DNA sequences in this specimen translate into the identical CDR3. The chain couples TRBV7-9 to TRBJ2-3; D is undetermined. The CDR3 has 11 residues. Germline CDR1 SEHNR, CDR2 FQNEAQ (reference sequence). Trimming removed 5 bases at V and 3 bases at J, with 3 bases between. CDR3 sequence: CASSPTDTQYF. CDR3 bases: TGTGCCAGCAGCCCGACAGATACGCAGTATTTT.

The chain combines TRBV7-2 with TRBJ1-1; 9 bases fit TRBD1. Unmatched junction bases numbered 16, after V lost 5 bases and J lost 3 bases. The CDR3 runs 18 residues. CDR1 is SGHTA, CDR2 FQGNSA, per germline. The CDR3 spells CASSRDRERRPRDTEAFF. The CDR3 DNA is TGTGCCAGCAGCCGGGACAGGGAACGGCGGCCTCGCGACACTGAAGCTTTCTTT.

The chain is built from TRBV18 and TRBJ2-3; 9 bases align to TRBD2. Trimming at V came to 4 bases and at J to 5 bases, leaving 10 bases not matched to a gene. This CDR3 has 16 amino acids. CDR1 KGHSH and CDR2 LQKENI come from the germline V gene. In DNA, the CDR3 is TGTGCCAGCTCACAAACCTCTGCGGGGGGGCGAGATACGCAGTATTTT. Protein sequence: CASSQTSAGGRDTQYF.

This chain joins TRBV7-9 and TRBJ2-1; weak D call: TRBD2 (5 bases). CDR1 and CDR2 (germline): SEHNR, FQNEAQ (reference sequence). The V end lost 1 base, the J end lost 7 bases, and 14 bases lay between the germline ends. This CDR3 contains 15 residues. The CDR3: CASSLGGGTLNEQFF. CDR3 coding DNA: TGTGCCAGCAGCTTAGGAGGAGGAACCTTGAATGAGCAGTTCTTC. Full variable domain (missing parts from reference TRBV7-9 and TRBJ2-1): DTGVSQNPRHKITKRGQNVTFRCDPISEHNRLYWYRQTLGQGPEFLTYFQNEAQLEKSRLLSDRFSAERPKGSFSTLEIQRTEQGDSAMYLCASSLGGGTLNEQFFGPGTRLTVL.

The J gene is TRBJ2-1, the V gene TRBV27, with D perhaps matching TRBD1 (5 bases). With 5 bases removed from V and 12 bases from J, the gap between germline ends came to 20 bases. CDR1 and CDR2 from the germline V gene are MNHEY and SMNVEV (reference sequence). The CDR3 loop spans 14 amino acids. CDR3 DNA: TGTGCCAGCAGTCCCTCCCCCGCAGGGTGGCGGCAGTTCTTC. Translating gives CASSPSPAGWRQFF.

The V call is TRBV6-1, the J call TRBJ1-4; D gene uncertain. The CDR3 contains 14 residues. CDR1 is MNHNS and CDR2 is SASEGT in the germline V gene. Between the trimmed V and J ends, which lost 3 bases and 5 bases, there was a span of 10 bases. This CDR3 is CASSEIRGNEKLFF. In DNA, the CDR3 is TGTGCCAGCAGTGAGATTCGGGGAAATGAAAAACTGTTTTTT.

The rearrangement uses TRBV10-3 and TRBJ2-1, with 7 bases identical to TRBD2. The CDR3 totals 15 residues. The trim removed 2 bases at V and 7 bases at J, leaving 8 bases unmatched. The V gene's germline CDR1 is ENHRY and CDR2 SYGVKD. CDR3 in amino acids: CAISEGGGFANEQFF. CDR3 nucleotide sequence: TGTGCCATCAGTGAGGGCGGGGGATTCGCGAATGAGCAGTTCTTC.